This passage covers 18 T cell receptor beta chains from one sample sequenced in a study of early stage breast cancer tumors. Clones were read by immunoSEQ multiplex PCR, and TCRdb kept only the in-frame ones, dropping some. The sample lists 25,000 to 35,000 clones, roughly four fifths occurring once. Sequences were obtained from blood. These receptors were taken from a person aged 40 to 49 with breast cancer.

The chain recombines TRBV29-1 with TRBJ2-1, with TRBD2 identical over 8 bases. This CDR3 contains 13 residues. V was pared by 3 bases and J by 6 bases, with 4 bases of the junction left unmatched. The germline gives CDR1 SQVTM, CDR2 ANQGSEA. The CDR3 DNA reads as TGCAGCGTTGATCCAGCGGGAGTCAATGAGCAGTTCTTC. As protein: CSVDPAGVNEQFF.

V is TRBV5-1 and J is TRBJ2-2; 8 bases are shared with TRBD1. CDR1 is SGHRS, CDR2 YFSETQ, per germline. V trimming: 2 bases; J trimming: 7 bases; junction bases outside the gene matches: 4. This CDR3 region has 14 residues. As DNA, the CDR3 is TGCGCCAGCAGCTTTTACAGGGGGGTCGGGGAGCTGTTTTTT. This sequence encodes CASSFYRGVGELFF.

This clone was counted only a few times. The chain carries TRBV27 and TRBJ2-2; maybe TRBD2 (5 bases). Between the trimmed V and J ends, which lost 6 bases and 2 bases, there was a span of 13 bases. The CDR3 covers 15 residues. Germline CDR1 MNHEY, CDR2 SMNVEV (reference sequence). The CDR3 region has the DNA TGTGCCAGCAGGCTAGCAGTGTTAAACACCGGGGAGCTGTTTTTT. It codes for CASRLAVLNTGELFF.

The V call is TRBV2, the J call TRBJ2-5; possibly TRBD1 or TRBD2 for D (5 bases each). Deletions cut 7 bases from V and 1 base from J, with 10 bases between. The CDR3 runs 13 residues. Germline V lookup: CDR1 SNHLY, CDR2 FYNNEI. CDR3 sequence reads: CASTRGFQETQYF. The CDR3 nucleotides are TGTGCCAGCACCCGGGGCTTCCAAGAGACCCAGTACTTC. Together with reference TRBV2 and TRBJ2-5, the CDR3 gives the full variable domain: EPEVTQTPSHQVTQMGQEVILRCVPISNHLYFYWYRQILGQKVEFLVSFYNNEISEKSEIFDDQFSVERPDGSNFTLKIRSTKLEDSAMYFCASTRGFQETQYFGPGTRLLVL.

This clone has just a few counts. The rearrangement links TRBV28 to TRBJ1-3; D gene uncertain. The V end lost 6 bases, the J end lost 2 bases, and 5 bases lay between the germline ends. Germline V gene data show CDR1 as MDHEN and CDR2 as SYDVKM. The CDR3 extends over 12 amino acids. The DNA of the CDR3 is TGTGCCAGCAGGGATGCTGGAAACACCATATATTTT. It translates to CASRDAGNTIYF. The full variable domain, its missing parts supplied by reference TRBV28 and TRBJ1-3, is DVKVTQSSRYLVKRTGEKVFLECVQDMDHENMFWYRQDPGLGLRLIYFSYDVKMKEKGDIPEGYSVSREKKERFSLILESASTNQTSMYLCASRDAGNTIYFGEGSWLTVV.

This clone was observed a few times. The chain recombines TRBV4-1 with TRBJ2-7; tentative D call: TRBD1 (5 bases). The CDR3 consists of 14 residues. Germline loops: CDR1 MGHRA, CDR2 YSYEKL. V dropped 1 base and J dropped 2 bases, with 9 bases sitting between them. In nucleotides, the CDR3 is TGCGCCAGCAGCCAAGCGCTAGGGGCCTACGAGCAGTACTTC. Translated, it gives CASSQALGAYEQYF.

CDR3 residues: CASSLNRGHEKLFF. CDR3 DNA sequence: TGTGCCAGCAGCCTAAACAGGGGCCACGAAAAACTGTTTTTT. The rearrangement uses TRBV7-9 and TRBJ1-4, with 7 bases identical to TRBD1. Germline loops: CDR1 SEHNR, CDR2 FQNEAQ (reference sequence). Trimming at V came to 5 bases and at J to 8 bases, leaving 8 bases not matched to a gene. The CDR3 consists of 14 residues.

This chain connects TRBV18 to TRBJ1-5; D gene uncertain. In germline, CDR1 is KGHSH, CDR2 LQKENI. Trimming removed 2 bases at V and 1 base at J, with 3 bases between. CDR3 length: 13 amino acids. CDR3 protein: CASSPGSNQPQHF. The CDR3 DNA follows: TGTGCCAGCTCACCAGGAAGCAATCAGCCCCAGCATTTT.

The chain is built from TRBV19 and TRBJ2-7; no definite D call. The CDR3 runs 14 residues. Trimming left V 4 bases short and J 2 bases short, with 12 bases between. In germline, CDR1 is LNHDA, CDR2 SQIVND (reference sequence). The CDR3 protein is CASSNDVGAYEQYF. The CDR3 bases are TGTGCCAGTAGTAATGACGTTGGGGCCTACGAGCAGTACTTC.

This clone was counted between two and nine times. The chain employs TRBV28 and TRBJ1-2; TRBD1 is a possible D gene (6 bases). V was pared by 4 bases and J by 3 bases, with 15 bases between. The CDR3 is 15 residues long. Looked up from germline, CDR1 is MDHEN and CDR2 is SYDVKM. The CDR3 sequence is CASSSPRGADYGYTF. CDR3 nucleotide sequence: TGTGCCAGCAGTTCGCCCAGGGGCGCGGACTATGGCTACACCTTC.

This clone was seen only a few times. V gene TRBV18 combines with J gene TRBJ2-1; 11 bases are a match to TRBD2. From germline, CDR1 is KGHSH and CDR2 LQKENI. Trimming cost V 0 bases and J 8 bases; bases outside gene matches: 3. The CDR3 covers 15 residues. The CDR3 DNA follows: TGTGCCAGCTCACCACCTCTAGCGGGAGGTTATGAGCAGTTCTTC. Residues: CASSPPLAGGYEQFF.

The rearrangement joins TRBV7-3 to TRBJ2-1; 7 bases fit TRBD2. Trimming removed 0 bases from V and 0 bases from J; junction bases left unmatched: 2. The CDR3 runs to 16 residues. From germline, CDR1 is SGHTA and CDR2 FQGTGA. In DNA, the CDR3 is TGTGCCAGCAGCTTAACTGGCGGGAGCTCCTACAATGAGCAGTTCTTC. Translated, it gives CASSLTGGSSYNEQFF.

The chain employs TRBV7-9 and TRBJ2-1; TRBD1 aligns across 8 bases. Unmatched junction bases numbered 15, after V lost 3 bases and J lost 2 bases. This CDR3 has 19 residues. Germline V gene sequence: CDR1 SEHNR, CDR2 FQNEAQ (reference sequence). The CDR3 DNA reads as TGTGCCAGCAGCTTCGAACAGGGGGTGCGTCGGCTGGCCTACAATGAGCAGTTCTTC. Amino acids: CASSFEQGVRRLAYNEQFF. Using reference TRBV7-9 and TRBJ2-1 for the parts outside the CDR3, the full variable domain is DTGVSQNPRHKITKRGQNVTFRCDPISEHNRLYWYRQTLGQGPEFLTYFQNEAQLEKSRLLSDRFSAERPKGSFSTLEIQRTEQGDSAMYLCASSFEQGVRRLAYNEQFFGPGTRLTVL.

The rearrangement links TRBV30 to TRBJ2-7, with 9 bases identical to TRBD1. Germline trimming cut 3 bases from V and 4 bases from J; bases unmatched to any gene: 13. Germline values: CDR1 GTSNPN, CDR2 SVGIG (reference sequence). This CDR3 has 16 amino acids. The CDR3 loop reads CAWRAPPTGGRYEQYF. CDR3 DNA: TGTGCCTGGAGAGCCCCCCCCACAGGGGGCAGGTACGAGCAGTACTTC.

The V gene is TRBV27, the J gene TRBJ1-4; tentatively, D is TRBD1 (5 bases). V was shortened by 1 base and J by 1 base, with 16 bases between the two germline ends. CDR3 length: 18 residues. From germline, CDR1 is MNHEY and CDR2 SMNVEV (reference sequence). The CDR3 sequence is CASSLFSPRVGTNEKLFF. The CDR3 region has the DNA TGTGCCAGCAGTTTATTTTCCCCCAGGGTCGGAACTAATGAAAAACTGTTTTTT.

The chain is built from TRBV5-1 and TRBJ2-3; D is perhaps TRBD2 (6 bases). Between the trimmed V and J ends, which lost 4 bases and 5 bases, there was a span of 14 bases. This CDR3 is built from 14 residues. Germline V gene data show CDR1 as SGHRS and CDR2 as YFSETQ. The CDR3 region is CASSLGRRGDTQYF. The CDR3, as DNA: TGCGCCAGCAGCCTGGGACGGAGGGGAGATACGCAGTATTTT.

CDR3 coding DNA: TGTGCCTGGGGATCCTTCGGGGGGGGCAACACTGAAGCTTTCTTT. It codes for CAWGSFGGGNTEAFF. The chain links TRBV30 to TRBJ1-1; D possibly corresponds to TRBD1 (6 bases). The CDR3 covers 15 residues. Germline V gene sequence: CDR1 GTSNPN, CDR2 SVGIG (reference sequence). Trimming cost V 5 bases and J 2 bases, with 18 bases left between them.

This clone was counted a few times. The chain employs TRBV2 and TRBJ1-5; possible D gene TRBD1, 5 bases. Per the germline V gene, CDR1 is SNHLY and CDR2 is FYNNEI. V was shortened by 0 bases and J by 1 base, with 13 bases between the two germline ends. The CDR3 has 17 amino acids. This chain's CDR3 is CASSEARGAPSNQPQHF. The DNA of the CDR3 is TGTGCCAGCAGTGAAGCGAGAGGGGCCCCGAGCAATCAGCCCCAGCATTTT.